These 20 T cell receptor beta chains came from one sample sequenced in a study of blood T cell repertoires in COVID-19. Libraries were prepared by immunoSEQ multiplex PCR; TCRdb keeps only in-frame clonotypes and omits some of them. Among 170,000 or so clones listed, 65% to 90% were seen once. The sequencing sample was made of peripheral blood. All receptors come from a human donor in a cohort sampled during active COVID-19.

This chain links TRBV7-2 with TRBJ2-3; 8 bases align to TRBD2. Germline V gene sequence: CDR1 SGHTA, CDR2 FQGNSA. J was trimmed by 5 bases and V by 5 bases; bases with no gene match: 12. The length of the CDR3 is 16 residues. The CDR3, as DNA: TGTGCCAGCAGCCCTACTCGCGGGGGGTTATTAGATACGCAGTATTTT. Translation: CASSPTRGGLLDTQYF. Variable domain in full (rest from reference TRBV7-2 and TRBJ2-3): GAGVSQSPSNKVTEKGKDVELRCDPISGHTALYWYRQSLGQGLEFLIYFQGNSAPDKSGLPSDRFSAERTGGSVSTLTIQRTQQEDSAVYLCASSPTRGGLLDTQYFGPGTRLTVL.

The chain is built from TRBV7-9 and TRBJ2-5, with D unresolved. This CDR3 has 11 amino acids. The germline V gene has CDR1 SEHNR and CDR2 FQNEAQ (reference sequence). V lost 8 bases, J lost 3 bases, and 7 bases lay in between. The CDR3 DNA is TGTGCCAGCCTGTCAGAAGAGACCCAGTACTTC. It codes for CASLSEETQYF.

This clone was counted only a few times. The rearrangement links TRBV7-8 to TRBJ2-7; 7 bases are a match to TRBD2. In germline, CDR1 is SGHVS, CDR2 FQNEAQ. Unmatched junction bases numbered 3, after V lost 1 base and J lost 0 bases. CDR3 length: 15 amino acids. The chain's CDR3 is CASSLVGGGSYEQYF. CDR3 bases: TGTGCCAGCAGCTTAGTGGGGGGGGGCTCCTACGAGCAGTACTTC.

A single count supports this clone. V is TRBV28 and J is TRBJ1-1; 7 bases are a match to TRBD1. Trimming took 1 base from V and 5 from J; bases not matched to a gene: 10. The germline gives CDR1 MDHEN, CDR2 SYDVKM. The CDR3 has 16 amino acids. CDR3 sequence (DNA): TGTGCCAGCAGTTTATATGGCAGGGGGAGCTTGACTGAAGCTTTCTTT. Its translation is CASSLYGRGSLTEAFF.

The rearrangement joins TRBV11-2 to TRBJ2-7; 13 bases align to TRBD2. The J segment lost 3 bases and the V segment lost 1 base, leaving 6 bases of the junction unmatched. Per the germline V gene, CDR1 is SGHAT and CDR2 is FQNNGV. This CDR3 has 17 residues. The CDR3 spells CASSLAGTSGAYYEQYF. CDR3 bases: TGTGCCAGCAGCTTAGCCGGGACTAGCGGGGCCTACTACGAGCAGTACTTC.

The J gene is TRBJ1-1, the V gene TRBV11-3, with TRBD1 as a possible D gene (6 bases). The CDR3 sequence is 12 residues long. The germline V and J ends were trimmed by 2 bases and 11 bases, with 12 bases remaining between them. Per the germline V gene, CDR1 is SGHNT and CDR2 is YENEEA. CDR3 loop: CASSLRGGGAFF. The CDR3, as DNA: TGTGCCAGCAGCTTACGAGGGGGGGGCGCTTTCTTT.

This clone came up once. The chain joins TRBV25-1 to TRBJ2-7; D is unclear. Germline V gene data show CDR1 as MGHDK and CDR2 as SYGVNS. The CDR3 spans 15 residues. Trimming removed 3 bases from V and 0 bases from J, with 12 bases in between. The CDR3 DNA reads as TGTGCCAGCAGTGACCCGAAACCGAGCTCCTACGAGCAGTACTTC. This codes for CASSDPKPSSYEQYF.

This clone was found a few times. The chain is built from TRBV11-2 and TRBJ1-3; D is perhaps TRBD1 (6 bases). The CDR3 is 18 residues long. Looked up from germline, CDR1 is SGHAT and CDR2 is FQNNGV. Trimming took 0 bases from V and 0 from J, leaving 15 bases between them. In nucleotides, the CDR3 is TGTGCCAGCAGCTTAGACCGACGGACAGCAAGCTCTGGAAACACCATATATTTT. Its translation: CASSLDRRTASSGNTIYF.

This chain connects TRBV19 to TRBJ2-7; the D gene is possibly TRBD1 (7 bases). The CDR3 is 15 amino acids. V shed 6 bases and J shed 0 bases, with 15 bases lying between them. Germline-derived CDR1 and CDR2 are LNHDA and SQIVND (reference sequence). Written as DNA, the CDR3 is TGTGCCAGTAGGACGGCGGGACAGAACTCCTACGAGCAGTACTTC. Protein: CASRTAGQNSYEQYF.

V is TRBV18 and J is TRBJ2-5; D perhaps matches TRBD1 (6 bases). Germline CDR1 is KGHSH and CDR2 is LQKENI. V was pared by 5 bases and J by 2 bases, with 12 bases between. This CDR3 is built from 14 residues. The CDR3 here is CASSAGTPQETQYF. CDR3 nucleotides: TGTGCCAGCTCAGCCGGGACACCGCAAGAGACCCAGTACTTC.

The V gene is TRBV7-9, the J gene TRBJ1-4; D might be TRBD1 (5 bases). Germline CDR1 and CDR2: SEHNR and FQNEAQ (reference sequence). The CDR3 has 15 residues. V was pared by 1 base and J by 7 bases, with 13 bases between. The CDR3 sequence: CASSLGDRGPEKLFF. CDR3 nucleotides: TGTGCCAGCAGCTTAGGCGACAGAGGACCTGAAAAACTGTTTTTT.

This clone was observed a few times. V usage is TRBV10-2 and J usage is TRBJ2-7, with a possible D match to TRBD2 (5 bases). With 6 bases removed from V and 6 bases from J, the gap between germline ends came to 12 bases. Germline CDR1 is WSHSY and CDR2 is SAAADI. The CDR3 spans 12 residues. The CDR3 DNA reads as TGCGCCAGCAGGGCTAGCTTAAGCGAGCAGTACTTC. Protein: CASRASLSEQYF.

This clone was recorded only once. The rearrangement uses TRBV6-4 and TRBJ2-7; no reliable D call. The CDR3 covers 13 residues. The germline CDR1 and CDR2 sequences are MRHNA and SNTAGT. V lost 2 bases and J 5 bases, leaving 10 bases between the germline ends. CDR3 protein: CASSDPSGDEQYF. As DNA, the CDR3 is TGTGCCAGCAGTGACCCCTCAGGTGACGAGCAGTACTTC.

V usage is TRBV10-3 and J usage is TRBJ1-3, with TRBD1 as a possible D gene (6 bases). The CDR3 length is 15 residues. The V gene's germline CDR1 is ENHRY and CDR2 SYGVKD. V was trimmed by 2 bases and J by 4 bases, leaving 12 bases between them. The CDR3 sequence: CAISERDTGGNTIYF. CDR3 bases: TGTGCCATCAGTGAGCGGGACACTGGGGGAAACACCATATATTTT.

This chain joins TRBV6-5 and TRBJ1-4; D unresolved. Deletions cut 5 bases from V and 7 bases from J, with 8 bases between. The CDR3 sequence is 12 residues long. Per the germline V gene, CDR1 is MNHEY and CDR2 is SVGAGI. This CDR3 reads CASSHNAEKLFF. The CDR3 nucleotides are TGTGCCAGCAGTCACAATGCTGAAAAACTGTTTTTT.

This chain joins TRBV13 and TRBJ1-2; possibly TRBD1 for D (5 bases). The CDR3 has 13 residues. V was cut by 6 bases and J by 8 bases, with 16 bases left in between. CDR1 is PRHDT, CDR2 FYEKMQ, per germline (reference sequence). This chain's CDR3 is CASRARGSYGYTF. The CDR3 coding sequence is TGTGCCAGCAGAGCGCGGGGGTCTTACGGCTACACCTTC.

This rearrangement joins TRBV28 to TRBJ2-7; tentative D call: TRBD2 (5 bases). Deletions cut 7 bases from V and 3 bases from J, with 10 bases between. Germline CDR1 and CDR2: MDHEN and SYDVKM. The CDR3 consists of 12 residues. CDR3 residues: CASTRGGYEQYF. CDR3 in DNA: TGTGCCAGCACCCGAGGAGGCTACGAGCAGTACTTC.

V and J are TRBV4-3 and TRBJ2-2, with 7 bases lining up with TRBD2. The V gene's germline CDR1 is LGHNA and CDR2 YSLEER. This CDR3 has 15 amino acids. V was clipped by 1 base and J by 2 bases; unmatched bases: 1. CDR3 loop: CASSQASGNTGELFF. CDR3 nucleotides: TGCGCCAGCAGCCAAGCTAGCGGTAACACCGGGGAGCTGTTTTTT.

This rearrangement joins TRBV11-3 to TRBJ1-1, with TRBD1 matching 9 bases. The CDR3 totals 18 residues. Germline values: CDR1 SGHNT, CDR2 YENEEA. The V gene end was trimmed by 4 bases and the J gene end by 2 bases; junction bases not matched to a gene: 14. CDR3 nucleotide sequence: TGTGCCAGCAGCTCCCACGGGACAGGGTGGGTCGCAAACACTGAAGCTTTCTTT. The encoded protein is CASSSHGTGWVANTEAFF. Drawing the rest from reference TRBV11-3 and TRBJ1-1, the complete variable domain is EAGVVQSPRYKIIEKKQPVAFWCNPISGHNTLYWYLQNLGQGPELLIRYENEEAVDDSQLPKDRFSAERLKGVDSTLKIQPAELGDSAVYLCASSSHGTGWVANTEAFFGQGTRLTVV.

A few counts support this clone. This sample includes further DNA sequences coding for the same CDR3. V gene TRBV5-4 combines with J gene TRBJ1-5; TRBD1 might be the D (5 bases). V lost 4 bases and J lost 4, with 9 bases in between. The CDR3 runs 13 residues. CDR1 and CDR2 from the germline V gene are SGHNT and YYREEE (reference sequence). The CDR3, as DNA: TGTGCCAGCAGCCGGGGGGGTAATCAGCCCCAGCATTTT. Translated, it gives CASSRGGNQPQHF.